These T cell receptor beta chains were read from a single sample in a study of CD8 T cells in Susac syndrome. TCRdb ran MiXCR on the immunoSEQ multiplex PCR reads and lists one entry per CDR3 protein. The data hold under 200,000 distinct CDR3 sequences, with 94% observed a single time. Sequencing was performed on CD4+ T cells from PBMCs. The receptors stem from a human donor with Susac syndrome. Both conserved end residues are part of each CDR3. Each record gives: V gene, clone size, D gene, J gene, CDR3 protein, CDR3 DNA. A D gene is named only where the DNA matches it firmly. Clone size is shown for a subset of rows, as once, few, many or a class of expanded clone.

TRBV12-3/TRBV12-4	NA	NA	TRBJ1-5	CASRSSSWPQHF	TGTGCCAGCAGGTCCTCGTCCTGGCCCCAGCATTTT
TRBV24-1	NA	NA	TRBJ2-7	CATSDLGQGQTYEQYF	TGTGCCACCAGTGATTTAGGGCAGGGGCAAACCTACGAGCAGTACTTC
TRBV20-1	NA	NA	TRBJ2-5	CSASAQPQETQYF	TGCAGTGCTAGCGCCCAGCCTCAAGAGACCCAGTACTTC
TRBV20-1	NA	NA	TRBJ1-2	CSARDPTGYLGYTF	TGCAGTGCTAGAGATCCCACAGGGTACTTGGGCTACACCTTC
TRBV9	NA	TRBD1	TRBJ1-1	CASSEQGRTNTEAFF	TGTGCCAGCAGCGAACAGGGGAGGACGAACACTGAAGCTTTCTTT
TRBV5-6	NA	NA	TRBJ2-5	CASSFRGRKQETQYF	TGTGCCAGCAGCTTTCGGGGGCGAAAGCAAGAGACCCAGTACTTC
TRBV20-1	NA	NA	TRBJ2-5	CSARERGGTQYF	TGCAGTGCTAGGGAGAGAGGGGGGACCCAGTACTTC
TRBV20-1	once	NA	TRBJ2-1	CSARRGATYNEQFF	TGCAGTGCTAGAAGGGGGGCGACTTACAATGAGCAGTTCTTC
TRBV12-3/TRBV12-4	NA	NA	TRBJ2-6	CASSPTPSGANVLTF	TGTGCCAGCAGCCCGACTCCCTCTGGGGCCAACGTCCTGACTTTC
TRBV6-5	NA	NA	TRBJ1-2	CASRPGSANYGYTF	TGTGCCAGCAGACCCGGTTCGGCCAACTATGGCTACACCTTC
TRBV30	NA	TRBD1	TRBJ1-1	CAWKETGFTEAFF	TGTGCCTGGAAAGAGACAGGGTTCACTGAAGCTTTCTTT
TRBV6-6	NA	NA	TRBJ1-4	CASRSAGAREKLFF	TGTGCCAGCAGATCTGCGGGGGCTAGGGAAAAACTGTTTTTT
TRBV7-3	few	NA	TRBJ2-1	CASSLTFSNEQFF	TGTGCCAGCAGCTTAACGTTTAGCAATGAGCAGTTCTTC
TRBV7-8	NA	NA	TRBJ2-7	CASSLEPGGAYEQYF	TGTGCCAGCAGCTTAGAGCCTGGGGGCGCGTACGAGCAGTACTTC
TRBV2	NA	NA	TRBJ2-5	CASRRVRETQYF	TGTGCCAGCAGGAGGGTACGGGAGACCCAGTACTTC
TRBV14	NA	TRBD2	TRBJ2-1	CASSQIGSGVYNEQFF	TGTGCCAGCAGCCAAATAGGTAGCGGGGTGTACAATGAGCAGTTCTTC
TRBV29-1	NA	NA	TRBJ2-7	CSVAWQPATYEQYF	TGCAGCGTTGCTTGGCAGCCAGCTACCTACGAGCAGTACTTC
TRBV3-1	NA	TRBD2	TRBJ2-1	CASSPGLGSYNEQFF	TGTGCCAGCAGCCCCGGACTAGGGTCCTACAATGAGCAGTTCTTC
TRBV5-4	NA	NA	TRBJ1-6	CASSQGSRVASSPLHF	TGTGCCAGCAGTCAGGGCAGCAGGGTAGCAAGTTCACCCCTCCACTTT
TRBV5-1	once	NA	TRBJ1-2	CASSYSENYGYTF	TGCGCCAGCAGCTATTCAGAGAACTATGGCTACACCTTC
TRBV5-1	NA	TRBD1	TRBJ1-1	CASRSGTGVTEAFF	TGCGCCAGCAGGTCCGGGACAGGGGTCACTGAAGCTTTCTTT
TRBV18	NA	NA	TRBJ1-3	CASSPQNGNSGNTIYF	TGTGCCAGCTCACCACAAAACGGAAACTCTGGAAACACCATATATTTT
TRBV2	NA	TRBD1	TRBJ1-1	CASSPQTGLNTEAFF	TGTGCCAGCAGTCCCCAGACAGGGCTGAACACTGAAGCTTTCTTT
TRBV9	NA	TRBD2	TRBJ2-2	CASSAGLAGAGELFF	TGTGCCAGCAGCGCGGGACTAGCTGGCGCCGGGGAGCTGTTTTTT
TRBV2	once	NA	TRBJ1-5	CASSGQDSNQPQHF	TGTGCCAGCAGTGGACAGGATTCCAATCAGCCCCAGCATTTT
TRBV20-1	NA	TRBD1	TRBJ2-1	CSARLQGARDEQFF	TGCAGTGCTAGACTACAGGGGGCGCGGGATGAGCAGTTCTTC
TRBV3-1	NA	TRBD1	TRBJ2-1	CASSPSDRGYNEQFF	TGTGCCAGCAGCCCATCGGACAGGGGTTACAATGAGCAGTTCTTC
TRBV20-1	NA	NA	TRBJ2-1	CSANRDSLGSYNEQFF	TGCAGTGCTAACCGGGACTCCCTAGGCTCCTACAATGAGCAGTTCTTC
TRBV9	NA	NA	TRBJ2-1	CASSPVTNNEQFF	TGTGCCAGCAGCCCCGTGACAAACAATGAGCAGTTCTTC
TRBV7-3	NA	NA	TRBJ1-1	CASSRYSNTEAFF	TGTGCCAGCAGCCGTTACAGCAACACTGAAGCTTTCTTT
TRBV25-1	few	NA	TRBJ2-7	CASSESYYEQYF	TGTGCCAGCAGTGAATCATACTACGAGCAGTACTTC
TRBV5-1	few	NA	TRBJ1-5	CASSLEGGSNQPQHF	TGTGCCAGCAGCTTAGAGGGGGGGAGCAATCAGCCCCAGCATTTT
TRBV4-3	once	NA	TRBJ1-6	CASSQSSTTGSYNSPLHF	TGCGCCAGCAGCCAGTCAAGCACAACAGGGTCCTATAATTCACCCCTCCACTTT
TRBV6-5	NA	TRBD1	TRBJ1-2	CASSTGTGAGGYTF	TGTGCCAGCAGTACCGGGACAGGGGCCGGAGGCTACACCTTC
TRBV27	NA	TRBD1	TRBJ2-7	CASSPWGTGLYEQYF	TGTGCCAGCAGTCCCTGGGGGACAGGGCTCTACGAGCAGTACTTC
TRBV6-2/TRBV6-3	NA	NA	TRBJ1-5	CASSYRTSQPQHF	TGTGCCAGCAGTTACCGGACCTCACAGCCCCAGCATTTT